The sequence of this T cell receptor (beta chain) was determined in a study of CD8 T cells in Susac syndrome. It was negative isolation that provided the CD8+ and CD4+ T cells, whereas TEMRA cells were enriched by FACS. An amount of RNA that ranged from roughly 0.5 to 1 ug was reverse transcribed with random hexamers. TCRdb re-called the immunoSEQ multiplex PCR reads with MiXCR, one entry per CDR3 protein. Found here are about 210,000 distinct CDR3 sequences, approximately 93% of them singletons; the top ten hold 0.1%. This receptor was identified in a human donor in good health. Sequencing was carried out using CD4+ T cells from PBMCs.

CDR3 in DNA: TGTGCCAGCAGCTTGGGCGGACTTCGGGGCTACACCTTC. As protein: CASSLGGLRGYTF. The chain is built from TRBV7-2 and TRBJ1-2; D gene uncertain. V lost 3 bases and J lost 8, with 13 bases in between. Germline loops: CDR1 SGHTA, CDR2 FQGNSA. The CDR3 runs to 13 residues.